This T cell receptor beta chain is drawn from a study of T cells after yellow fever vaccination. Study-wide context: Fractions of limited cellularity were prepared by means of SMART-Seq v4 Ultra Low Input. Regarding the study as a whole: From the bulk population, abundant clonotypes could contaminate and appear within FACS-sorted repertoires. The CD4 and CD8 compartments had a small share of their clonotypes in common.

V dropped 6 bases and J dropped 3; count of bases not matched to a gene: 11. Germline CDR1 reads MNHNS; CDR2 reads SASEGT. The CDR3 is 15 amino acids. The authors made TCR cDNA by 5'RACE template switching, adding a universal primer site and UMIs. TCRdb called the 5' RACE reads again in MiXCR, with one record for every CDR3 protein. Of over 300,000 distinct CDR3 sequences in the sample, 6.8% were seen once. The table lists this clonotype with a few counts. No antigen is known for it. The sample was PBMCs, taken around 45 days after the first yellow fever vaccination. This clonotype was obtained from a man between 18 and 35 years old who received the YFV17D yellow fever vaccine. The J gene is TRBJ2-7, the V gene TRBV6-1, with TRBD1 matching over 7 bases. CDR3 in amino acids: CASSTRPGQLYEQYF. DNA of the CDR3: TGTGCCAGCAGCACACGACCGGGACAGCTCTACGAGCAGTACTTC.